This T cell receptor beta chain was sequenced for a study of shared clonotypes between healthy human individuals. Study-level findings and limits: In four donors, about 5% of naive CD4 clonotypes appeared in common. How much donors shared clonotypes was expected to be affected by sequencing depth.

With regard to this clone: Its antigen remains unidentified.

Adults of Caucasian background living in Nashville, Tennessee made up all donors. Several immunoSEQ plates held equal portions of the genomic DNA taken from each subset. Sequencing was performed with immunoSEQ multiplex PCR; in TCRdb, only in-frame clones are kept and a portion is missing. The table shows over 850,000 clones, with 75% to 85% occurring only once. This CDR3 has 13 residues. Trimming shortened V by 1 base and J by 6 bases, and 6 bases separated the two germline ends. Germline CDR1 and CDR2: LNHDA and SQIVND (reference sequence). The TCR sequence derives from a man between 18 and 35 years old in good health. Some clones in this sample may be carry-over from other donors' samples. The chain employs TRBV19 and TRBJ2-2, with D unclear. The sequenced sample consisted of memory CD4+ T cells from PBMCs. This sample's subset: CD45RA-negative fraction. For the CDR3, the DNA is TGTGCCAGTAGTATAGCCGTCCCCGGGGAGCTGTTTTTT. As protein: CASSIAVPGELFF. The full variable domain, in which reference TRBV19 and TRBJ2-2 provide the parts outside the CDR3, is DGGITQSPKYLFRKEGQNVTLSCEQNLNHDAMYWYRQDPGQGLRLIYYSQIVNDFQKGDIAEGYSVSREKKESFPLTVTSAQKNPTAFYLCASSIAVPGELFFGEGSRLTVL.